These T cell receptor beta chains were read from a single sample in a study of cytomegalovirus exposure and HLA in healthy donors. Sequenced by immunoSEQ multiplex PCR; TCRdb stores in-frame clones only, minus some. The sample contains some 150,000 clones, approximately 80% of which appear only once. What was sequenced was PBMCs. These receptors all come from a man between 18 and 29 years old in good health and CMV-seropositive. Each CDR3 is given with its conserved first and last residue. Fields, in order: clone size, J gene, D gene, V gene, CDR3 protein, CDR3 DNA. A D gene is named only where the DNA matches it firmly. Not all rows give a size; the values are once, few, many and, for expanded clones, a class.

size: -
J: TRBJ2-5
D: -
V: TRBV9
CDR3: CASSRDPRGETQYF
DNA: TGTGCCAGCAGTCGGGACCCCCGGGGGGAGACCCAGTACTTC

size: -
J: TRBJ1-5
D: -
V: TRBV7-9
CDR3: CASSLSVSNQPQHF
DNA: TGTGCCAGCAGCCTTAGCGTGAGTAATCAGCCCCAGCATTTT

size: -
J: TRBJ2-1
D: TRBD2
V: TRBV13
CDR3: CASSLTERGGTFF
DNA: TGTGCCAGCAGTTTAACCGAGCGGGGGGGCACGTTCTTC

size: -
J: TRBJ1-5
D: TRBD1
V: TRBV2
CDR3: CASSETGQGARRQPQHF
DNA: TGTGCCAGCAGTGAAACCGGACAGGGGGCCAGGCGTCAGCCCCAGCATTTT

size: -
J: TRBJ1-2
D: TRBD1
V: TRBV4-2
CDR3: CASSQDGDRGSGYTF
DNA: TGTGCCAGCAGCCAAGATGGCGACAGGGGAAGTGGCTACACCTTC

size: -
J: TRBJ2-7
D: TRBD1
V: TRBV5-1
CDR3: CASSLTGDEQYF
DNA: TGCGCCAGCAGCTTGACAGGGGACGAGCAGTACTTC

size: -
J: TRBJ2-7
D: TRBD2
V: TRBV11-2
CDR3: CASSLDLTSGALISYEQYF
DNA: TGTGCCAGCAGCTTAGATCTGACTAGCGGGGCCCTAATCTCCTACGAGCAGTACTTC

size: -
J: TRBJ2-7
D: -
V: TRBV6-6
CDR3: CASSRREYEQYF
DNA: TGTGCCAGCAGTAGGAGGGAGTACGAGCAGTACTTC

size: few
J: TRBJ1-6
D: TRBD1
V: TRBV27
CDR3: CASSPDRGDSPLHF
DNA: TGTGCCAGCAGCCCCGACAGGGGAGATTCACCCCTCCACTTT

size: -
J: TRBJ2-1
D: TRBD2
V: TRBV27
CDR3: CASSFFLAGGFEQFF
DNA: TGTGCCAGCAGTTTCTTCCTAGCGGGGGGGTTTGAGCAGTTCTTC

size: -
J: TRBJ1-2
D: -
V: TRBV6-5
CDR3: CASSPEPGANYGYTF
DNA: TGTGCCAGCAGTCCAGAACCGGGGGCTAACTATGGCTACACCTTC

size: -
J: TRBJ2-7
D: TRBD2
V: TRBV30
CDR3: CAWSSGTRGEQYF
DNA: TGTGCCTGGAGTTCCGGGACTAGAGGCGAGCAGTACTTC

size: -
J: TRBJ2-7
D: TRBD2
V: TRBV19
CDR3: CASSIATSGTYEQYF
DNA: TGTGCCAGTAGTATAGCAACTAGCGGCACCTACGAGCAGTACTTC

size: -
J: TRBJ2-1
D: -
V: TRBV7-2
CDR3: CASSLAPSIEQFF
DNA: TGTGCCAGCAGCTTAGCCCCGTCTATTGAGCAGTTCTTC

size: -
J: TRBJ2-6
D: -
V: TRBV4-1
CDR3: CASSQDLTNSGANVLTF
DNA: TGCGCCAGCAGCCAAGATCTCACAAACTCTGGGGCCAACGTCCTGACTTTC

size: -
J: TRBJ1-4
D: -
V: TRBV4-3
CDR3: CASSQTGLTNEKLFF
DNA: TGCGCCAGCAGCCAGACAGGACTAACTAATGAAAAACTGTTTTTT

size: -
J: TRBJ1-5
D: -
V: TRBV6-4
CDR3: CASRRGGAAYSNQPQHF
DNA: TGTGCCAGCAGGAGAGGGGGGGCGGCTTATAGCAATCAGCCCCAGCATTTT

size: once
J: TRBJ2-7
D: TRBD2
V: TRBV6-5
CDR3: CASSYSLATSGYEQYF
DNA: TGTGCCAGCAGTTACTCCCTCGCGACTAGCGGTTACGAGCAGTACTTC

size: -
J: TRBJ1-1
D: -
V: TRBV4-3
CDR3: CASSPFGQLDTEAFF
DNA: TGCGCCAGCAGTCCATTCGGGCAACTAGACACTGAAGCTTTCTTT

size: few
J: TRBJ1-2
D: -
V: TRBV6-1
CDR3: CASSEIASGASGGYTF
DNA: TGTGCCAGCAGTGAAATCGCCTCAGGGGCTTCTGGTGGCTACACCTTC

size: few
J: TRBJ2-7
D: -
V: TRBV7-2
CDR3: CASSLTGLYEQYF
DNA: TGTGCCAGCAGCTTGACAGGCCTTTACGAGCAGTACTTC

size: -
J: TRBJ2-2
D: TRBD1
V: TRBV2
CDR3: CASILQGSDTGELFF
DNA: TGTGCCAGCATTCTACAGGGGTCGGACACCGGGGAGCTGTTTTTT

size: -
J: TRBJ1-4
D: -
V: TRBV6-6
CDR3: CASSIAWRGANEKLFF
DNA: TGTGCCAGCAGCATCGCATGGCGGGGGGCAAATGAAAAACTGTTTTTT

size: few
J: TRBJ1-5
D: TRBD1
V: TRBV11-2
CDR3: CASSVTGEGQPQHF
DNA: TGTGCCAGCAGCGTGACAGGGGAAGGGCAGCCCCAGCATTTT

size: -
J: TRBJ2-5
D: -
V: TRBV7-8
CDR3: CASTLVRDLAETQYF
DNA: TGTGCCAGCACCCTCGTCCGGGACTTGGCGGAGACCCAGTACTTC

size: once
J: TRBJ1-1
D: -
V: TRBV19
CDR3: CASSRPREANIESTEAFF
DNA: TGTGCCAGTAGTAGGCCCCGGGAGGCAAACATCGAGAGCACTGAAGCTTTCTTT

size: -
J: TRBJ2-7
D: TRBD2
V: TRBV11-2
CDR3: CASSLDSGLAEPYEQYF
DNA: TGTGCCAGCAGCTTAGATTCGGGACTAGCGGAGCCCTACGAGCAGTACTTC

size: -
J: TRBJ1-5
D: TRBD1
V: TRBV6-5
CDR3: CASSSLGQGRQPQHF
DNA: TGTGCCAGCAGTTCCCTCGGACAGGGGAGACAGCCCCAGCATTTT

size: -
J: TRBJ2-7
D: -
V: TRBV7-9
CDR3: CASSLYSYEQYF
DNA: TGTGCCAGCAGCTTGTATAGCTACGAGCAGTACTTC

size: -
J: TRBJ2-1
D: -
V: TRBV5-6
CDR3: CASHIRAGNEQFF
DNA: TGTGCCAGCCACATAAGGGCGGGCAATGAGCAGTTCTTC

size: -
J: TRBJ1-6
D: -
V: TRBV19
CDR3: CASSMGGVYNSPLHF
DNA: TGTGCCAGTAGTATGGGAGGTGTATATAATTCACCCCTCCACTTT

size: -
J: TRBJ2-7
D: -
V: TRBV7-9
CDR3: CASSLSLAAYEQYF
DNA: TGTGCCAGCAGCTTGTCCTTAGCGGCCTACGAGCAGTACTTC

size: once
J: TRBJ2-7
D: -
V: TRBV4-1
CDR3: CASSRDSAYEQYF
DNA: TGCGCCAGCAGCCGGGACTCAGCCTACGAGCAGTACTTC

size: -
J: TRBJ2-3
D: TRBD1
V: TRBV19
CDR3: CASSVGQGLDTQYF
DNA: TGTGCCAGTAGCGTGGGACAGGGTTTAGATACGCAGTATTTT

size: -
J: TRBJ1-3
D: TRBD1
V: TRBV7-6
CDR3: CASSLWDRGYENTIYF
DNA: TGTGCCAGCAGCTTATGGGACAGAGGGTATGAGAACACCATATATTTT

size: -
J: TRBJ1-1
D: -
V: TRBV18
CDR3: CASSPNTAADTEAFF
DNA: TGTGCCAGCTCACCAAATACTGCGGCGGACACTGAAGCTTTCTTT